A selection of T cell receptor beta chains follows, all from one sample in a study of response to subunit inactivated influenza vaccine. TCRdb redid the calling of the RT-PCR reads with MiXCR, one entry per CDR3 protein. The sample carries 180,000 or so distinct CDR3 sequences, 9.5% to 15% recorded once. The sample was also linked to a second study, of T cells expressing NK-cell markers.

This specimen was CD8+ T cells sorted from PBMCs, taken approximately 12 days after vaccination. These receptors all stem from a man in his fifties or sixties who received an inactivated influenza vaccine. Both conserved end residues are part of each CDR3. The order of the fields is J gene, clone size, V gene, D gene, CDR3 DNA, CDR3 protein. The D gene is left open where the match is weak. Size values are once, few and many counts, or a class for expanded clones, and some rows have none.

J: TRBJ2-2; size: -; V: TRBV10-1; D: TRBD1; DNA: TGCGCCAGAACCCCCGGGACAGCCACCGGGGAGCTGTTTTTT; CDR3: CARTPGTATGELFF
J: TRBJ2-7; size: -; V: TRBV5-4; D: TRBD1; DNA: TGTGCCAGCAGCCACTGGGACAGGTCCGGCGAGCAGTACTTC; CDR3: CASSHWDRSGEQYF
J: TRBJ2-1; size: -; V: TRBV4-3; D: TRBD2; DNA: TGCGCCAGCAGCCGAACGGGGGGGCGGAAAACGAATGAGCAGTTCTTC; CDR3: CASSRTGGRKTNEQFF
J: TRBJ2-7; size: few; V: TRBV29-1; D: TRBD1; DNA: TGCAGCGTCGTCACTTTGGACAGGGGTTACGAGCAGTACTTC; CDR3: CSVVTLDRGYEQYF
J: TRBJ2-3; size: few; V: TRBV6-2/TRBV6-3; D: TRBD2; DNA: TGTGCCAGCAGTTACCCCGAAATTCTAGCGGGCCTCACAGATACGCAGTATTTT; CDR3: CASSYPEILAGLTDTQYF
J: TRBJ2-3; size: many; V: TRBV30; D: TRBD2; DNA: TGTGCCTGGAGTGGTCACGAGACTAGCGGGAGATACGGAGATACGCAGTATTTT; CDR3: CAWSGHETSGRYGDTQYF
J: TRBJ2-1; size: -; V: TRBV2; D: -; DNA: TGTGCCAGCAGGGTCAATCTAGAATCGAGCTCCTACAATGAGCAGTTCTTC; CDR3: CASRVNLESSSYNEQFF
J: TRBJ2-2; size: -; V: TRBV6-5; D: -; DNA: TGTGCCAGCAGTTACTCGGAAAGGGGGAGTGGGGAGCTGTTTTTT; CDR3: CASSYSERGSGELFF
J: TRBJ2-2; size: -; V: TRBV30; D: -; DNA: TGTGCCTGGAGTGTAGGAGGCACCGGGGAGCTGTTTTTT; CDR3: CAWSVGGTGELFF
J: TRBJ2-6; size: few; V: TRBV29-1; D: -; DNA: TGCAGCGTTGAATCCCCCGGGACTGGGGCCAACGTCCTGACTTTC; CDR3: CSVESPGTGANVLTF
J: TRBJ2-7; size: few; V: TRBV28; D: -; DNA: TGTGCCAGCACCCCATTATACGACCGACTCCACGAGCAGTACTTC; CDR3: CASTPLYDRLHEQYF
J: TRBJ2-1; size: -; V: TRBV6-4; D: TRBD2; DNA: TGTGCCAGCAGTGTGGTTGCGACTAGCTATAGCTCCTACAATGAGCAGTTCTTC; CDR3: CASSVVATSYSSYNEQFF
J: TRBJ2-2; size: few; V: TRBV9; D: -; DNA: TGTGCCAGCAGCGCAAATCGAGCGGGTGTGAACACCGGGGAGCTGTTTTTT; CDR3: CASSANRAGVNTGELFF
J: TRBJ1-3; size: few; V: TRBV10-3; D: -; DNA: TGTGCCATCAGTGACAGGGCCCATTTCTCTGGAAACACCATATATTTT; CDR3: CAISDRAHFSGNTIYF
J: TRBJ1-5; size: -; V: TRBV15; D: TRBD1; DNA: TGTGCCACCAGCGGGACAGGGGTAAATCAGCCCCAGCATTTT; CDR3: CATSGTGVNQPQHF
J: TRBJ2-4; size: -; V: TRBV29-1; D: -; DNA: TGCAGCGTTGAAGATTGGGGGGGGCCCAAAAACATTCAGTACTTC; CDR3: CSVEDWGGPKNIQYF
J: TRBJ2-7; size: -; V: TRBV2; D: TRBD1; DNA: TGTGCCAGCCTTTCCCGGGACAGGGGACTCGAGCAGTACTTC; CDR3: CASLSRDRGLEQYF
J: TRBJ2-1; size: many; V: TRBV12-5; D: -; DNA: TGTGCTAGTGGTTTTGGAGTGAATGAGCAGTTCTTC; CDR3: CASGFGVNEQFF
J: TRBJ2-1; size: -; V: TRBV6-4; D: -; DNA: TGTGCCAGCAGTCCAAAGGGACCCTCGGATGAGCAGTTCTTC; CDR3: CASSPKGPSDEQFF
J: TRBJ2-1; size: -; V: TRBV7-9; D: TRBD2; DNA: TGTGCCAGCAGTCCAGCGGGAAAGGCCTACAATGAGCAGTTCTTC; CDR3: CASSPAGKAYNEQFF
J: TRBJ1-1; size: -; V: TRBV12-3/TRBV12-4; D: -; DNA: TGTGCCAGCATCAAGAGGACTGAAGCTTTCTTT; CDR3: CASIKRTEAFF
J: TRBJ2-5; size: -; V: TRBV28; D: -; DNA: TGTGCCAGCAGTCCCCATTCTAGCGCTCAAGAGACCCAGTACTTC; CDR3: CASSPHSSAQETQYF
J: TRBJ2-2; size: many; V: TRBV4-3; D: -; DNA: TGCGCCAGCAGCCAAGGCTTAAACACCGGGGAGCTGTTTTTT; CDR3: CASSQGLNTGELFF
J: TRBJ2-2; size: many; V: TRBV2; D: TRBD2; DNA: TGTGCCAGCAAGACTAGCGGGGGAACCGGGGAGCTGTTTTTT; CDR3: CASKTSGGTGELFF
J: TRBJ2-1; size: -; V: TRBV20-1; D: TRBD1; DNA: TGCAGTGTCGAGAAACCGGGACAGTCAAGGGATGAGCAGTTCTTC; CDR3: CSVEKPGQSRDEQFF
J: TRBJ2-1; size: -; V: TRBV7-9; D: -; DNA: TGTGCCAGCAGCTTAGTAACCAGTAGGGATGAGCAGTTCTTC; CDR3: CASSLVTSRDEQFF
J: TRBJ2-7; size: -; V: TRBV6-2/TRBV6-3; D: TRBD1; DNA: TGTGCCAGCAGCGAGACAGGGGTGGAACACCCCCACTACGAGCAGTACTTC; CDR3: CASSETGVEHPHYEQYF
J: TRBJ2-7; size: -; V: TRBV4-3; D: -; DNA: TGCGCCAGCAGCCAAGGGGAGGGGGGAAGATTCGAGCAGTACTTC; CDR3: CASSQGEGGRFEQYF
J: TRBJ2-1; size: -; V: TRBV4-3; D: -; DNA: TGCGCCAGCAGCCAAGATGAAATCGGAGGGATCTACAATGAGCAGTTCTTC; CDR3: CASSQDEIGGIYNEQFF
J: TRBJ2-1; size: -; V: TRBV7-9; D: TRBD1; DNA: TGTGCCAGCAGCTCAGGGGACAGCCTATACAATGAGCAGTTCTTC; CDR3: CASSSGDSLYNEQFF
J: TRBJ2-1; size: few; V: TRBV11-2; D: TRBD1; DNA: TGTGCCAGCAGCTTAGGTATAGTACAGGGGGCCTACAATGAGCAGTTCTTC; CDR3: CASSLGIVQGAYNEQFF
J: TRBJ2-1; size: -; V: TRBV28; D: TRBD2; DNA: TGTGCCAGCAGTCCACCGGTGGCGCTAGCGGGATTGAATGAGCAGTTCTTC; CDR3: CASSPPVALAGLNEQFF
J: TRBJ1-2; size: -; V: TRBV29-1; D: -; DNA: TGCAGCGTTCGTTGGGGAGGTGGCTACACCTTC; CDR3: CSVRWGGGYTF
J: TRBJ2-7; size: -; V: TRBV12-3/TRBV12-4; D: TRBD1; DNA: TGTGCCAGCAGTGGCTCCCGGGACAGGGCCTACGAGCAGTACTTC; CDR3: CASSGSRDRAYEQYF
J: TRBJ2-7; size: few; V: TRBV18; D: TRBD1; DNA: TGTGCCAGCTCACCATCAGGGACAGTCGCTTACGAGCAGTACTTC; CDR3: CASSPSGTVAYEQYF
J: TRBJ2-5; size: -; V: TRBV4-1; D: TRBD1; DNA: TGCGCCAGCAGCCCGGGACAGGGGTCAGGGCCCCAGTACTTC; CDR3: CASSPGQGSGPQYF
J: TRBJ1-2; size: few; V: TRBV6-5; D: -; DNA: TGTGCCAGCAGTTACGGGACTATGTGGGGCTACACCTTC; CDR3: CASSYGTMWGYTF
J: TRBJ2-1; size: few; V: TRBV9; D: TRBD2; DNA: TGTGCCAGCAGCGTAACGGCGGGAGAGGCCAATGAGCAGTTCTTC; CDR3: CASSVTAGEANEQFF
J: TRBJ1-5; size: -; V: TRBV7-8; D: -; DNA: TGTGCCAGCAGCCCGGGCCCGGGCCCCAATCAGCCCCAGCATTTT; CDR3: CASSPGPGPNQPQHF
J: TRBJ1-4; size: few; V: TRBV28; D: -; DNA: TGTGCCAGCCAACAGGGTTCTAATGAAAAACTGTTTTTT; CDR3: CASQQGSNEKLFF
J: TRBJ1-6; size: few; V: TRBV28; D: -; DNA: TGTGCCAGCAGTTTCCGGGGGCCCTATAATTCACCCCTCCACTTT; CDR3: CASSFRGPYNSPLHF
J: TRBJ2-7; size: -; V: TRBV14; D: -; DNA: TGTGCCAGCAGCCAAGAGTGGGGGAACTACGAGCAGTACTTC; CDR3: CASSQEWGNYEQYF
J: TRBJ2-3; size: -; V: TRBV4-3; D: TRBD2; DNA: TGCGCCAGCAGCCATACCATTAGCGGGGGGGTTGATACGCAGTATTTT; CDR3: CASSHTISGGVDTQYF
J: TRBJ2-5; size: many; V: TRBV6-1; D: TRBD2; DNA: TGTGCCAGCAGTCCCTTAGCGGGAGGGCCGGAGACCCAGTACTTC; CDR3: CASSPLAGGPETQYF
J: TRBJ1-4; size: -; V: TRBV12-3/TRBV12-4; D: -; DNA: TGTGCCAGCAGTCAGGAGGTGGAAAAACTGTTTTTT; CDR3: CASSQEVEKLFF
J: TRBJ2-2; size: many; V: TRBV29-1; D: -; DNA: TGCAGCGTACGACAGGCGAACACCGGGGAGCTGTTTTTT; CDR3: CSVRQANTGELFF
J: TRBJ2-5; size: -; V: TRBV20-1; D: -; DNA: TGCAGTGCTAGCGTTCGCGGGCGCCCCAATATGGAGACCCAGTACTTC; CDR3: CSASVRGRPNMETQYF
J: TRBJ2-3; size: many; V: TRBV29-1; D: -; DNA: TGCAGCGTTGACCAGGCGAACACAGATACGCAGTATTTT; CDR3: CSVDQANTDTQYF
J: TRBJ2-3; size: -; V: TRBV5-6; D: TRBD2; DNA: TGTGCCAGCAGCCTCCCGACTAGCGAGACAGATACGCAGTATTTT; CDR3: CASSLPTSETDTQYF
J: TRBJ1-4; size: many; V: TRBV29-1; D: -; DNA: TGCAGCGTTGAAGATTGGGGCGGAAAACTGTTTTTT; CDR3: CSVEDWGGKLFF
J: TRBJ2-1; size: few; V: TRBV27; D: -; DNA: TGTGCCACCCAACCATCCCTATACAATGAGCAGTTCTTC; CDR3: CATQPSLYNEQFF
J: TRBJ2-7; size: -; V: TRBV11-1; D: -; DNA: TGTGCCAGCAGCTTAGACAGGGACCTCTCCTACGAGCAGTACTTC; CDR3: CASSLDRDLSYEQYF